This T cell receptor beta chain was documented in a study of shared clonotypes between healthy human individuals. Whole-study findings and limits: Expectations were that clonotype sharing among donors would be affected by sequencing depth.

Those who donated were healthy HIV-negative adults, with no recent acute infections or vaccinations reported. Among the donors, all were Caucasian adults who lived in Nashville, Tennessee. TCRdb keeps only in-frame clones here, not all; method: immunoSEQ multiplex PCR. The sample yields approximately 2,300,000 clones, less than 95% seen once. This clone was seen once. Antigen: not known. The length of the CDR3 is 15 residues. The ends lost 4 bases at V and 5 bases at J; junction bases unmatched: 8. Germline V gives CDR1 SGHRS, CDR2 YFSETQ. Source material: naive CD4+ T cells from PBMCs. The subset was: CD45RA+ positively selected. V and J are TRBV5-1 and TRBJ2-3; 9 nucleotides align to TRBD2. This TCR was recovered from a man aged 18 to 35 in good health. Some clones in this sample may be carry-over from other donors' samples. This CDR3 is CASSGRAGGGDTQYF. CDR3 bases: TGCGCCAGCAGCGGTAGGGCGGGAGGGGGAGATACGCAGTATTTT. The variable domain in full, with the rest retrieved from reference TRBV5-1 and TRBJ2-3, is KAGVTQTPRYLIKTRGQQVTLSCSPISGHRSVSWYQQTPGQGLQFLFEYFSETQRNKGNFPGRFSGRQFSNSRSEMNVSTLELGDSALYLCASSGRAGGGDTQYFGPGTRLTVL.